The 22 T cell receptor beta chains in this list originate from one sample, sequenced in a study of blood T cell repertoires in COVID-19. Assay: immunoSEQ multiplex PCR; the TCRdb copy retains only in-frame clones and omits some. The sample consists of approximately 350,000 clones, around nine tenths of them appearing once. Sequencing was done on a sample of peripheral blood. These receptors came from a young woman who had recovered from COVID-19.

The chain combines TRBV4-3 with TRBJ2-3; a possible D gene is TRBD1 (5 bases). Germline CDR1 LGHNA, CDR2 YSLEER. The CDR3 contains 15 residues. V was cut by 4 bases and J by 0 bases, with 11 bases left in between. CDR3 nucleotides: TGCGCCAGCAGCCGCGCAGGGATGAGCACAGATACGCAGTATTTT. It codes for CASSRAGMSTDTQYF.

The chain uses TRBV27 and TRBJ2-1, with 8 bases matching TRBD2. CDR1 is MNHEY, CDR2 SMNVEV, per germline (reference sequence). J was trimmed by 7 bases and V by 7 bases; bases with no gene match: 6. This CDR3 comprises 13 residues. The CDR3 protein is CASKAGGINEQFF. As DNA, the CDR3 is TGTGCCAGCAAGGCGGGGGGTATAAATGAGCAGTTCTTC.

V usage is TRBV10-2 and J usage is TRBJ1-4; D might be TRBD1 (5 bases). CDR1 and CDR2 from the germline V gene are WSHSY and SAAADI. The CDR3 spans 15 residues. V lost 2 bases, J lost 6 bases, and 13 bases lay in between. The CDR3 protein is CASSEPGGRDEKLFF. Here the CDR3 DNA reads TGCGCCAGCAGTGAGCCGGGGGGGAGAGATGAAAAACTGTTTTTT.

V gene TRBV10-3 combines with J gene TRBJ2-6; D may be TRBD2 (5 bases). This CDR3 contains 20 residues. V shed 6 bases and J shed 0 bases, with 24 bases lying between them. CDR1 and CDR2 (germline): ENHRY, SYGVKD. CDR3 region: CAISPAGQEVASSGANVLTF. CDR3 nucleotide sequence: TGTGCCATCAGCCCGGCGGGTCAGGAGGTAGCCTCCTCTGGGGCCAACGTCCTGACTTTC.

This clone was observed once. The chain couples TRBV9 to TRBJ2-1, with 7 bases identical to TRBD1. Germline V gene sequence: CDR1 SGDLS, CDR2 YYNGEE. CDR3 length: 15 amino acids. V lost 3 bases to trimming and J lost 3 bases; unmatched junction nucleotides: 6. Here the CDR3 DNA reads TGTGCCAGCAGCGCGCAGGGGGTTAACTACAATGAGCAGTTCTTC. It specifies CASSAQGVNYNEQFF.

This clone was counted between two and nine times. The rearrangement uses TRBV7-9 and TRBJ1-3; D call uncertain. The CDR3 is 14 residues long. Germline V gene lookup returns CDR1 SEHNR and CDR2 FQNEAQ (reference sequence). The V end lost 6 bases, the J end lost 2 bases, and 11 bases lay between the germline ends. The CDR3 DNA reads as TGTGCCAGCAGGCTACCCTCAACTGGAAACACCATATATTTT. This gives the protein CASRLPSTGNTIYF. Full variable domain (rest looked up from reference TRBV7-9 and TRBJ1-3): DTGVSQNPRHKITKRGQNVTFRCDPISEHNRLYWYRQTLGQGPEFLTYFQNEAQLEKSRLLSDRFSAERPKGSFSTLEIQRTEQGDSAMYLCASRLPSTGNTIYFGEGSWLTVV.

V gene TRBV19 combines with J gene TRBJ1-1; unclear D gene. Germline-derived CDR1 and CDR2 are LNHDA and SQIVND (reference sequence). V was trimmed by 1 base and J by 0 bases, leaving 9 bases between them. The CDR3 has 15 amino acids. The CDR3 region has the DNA TGTGCCAGTAGTATAGGCGACATCCTGAACACTGAAGCTTTCTTT. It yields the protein CASSIGDILNTEAFF.

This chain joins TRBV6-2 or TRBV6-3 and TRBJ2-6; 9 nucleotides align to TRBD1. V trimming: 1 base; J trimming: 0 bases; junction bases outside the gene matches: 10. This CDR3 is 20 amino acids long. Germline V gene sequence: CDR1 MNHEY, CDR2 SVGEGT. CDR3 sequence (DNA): TGTGCCAGCAGTTACTTACCCCCGGGACAGGGACTCTCTGGGGCCAACGTCCTGACTTTC. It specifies CASSYLPPGQGLSGANVLTF.

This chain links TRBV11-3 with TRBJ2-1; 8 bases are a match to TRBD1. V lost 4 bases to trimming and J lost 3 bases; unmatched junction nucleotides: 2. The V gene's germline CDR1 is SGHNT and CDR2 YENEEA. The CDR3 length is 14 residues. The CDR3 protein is CASSWDRNYNEQFF. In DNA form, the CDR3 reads TGTGCCAGCAGCTGGGACAGGAACTACAATGAGCAGTTCTTC.

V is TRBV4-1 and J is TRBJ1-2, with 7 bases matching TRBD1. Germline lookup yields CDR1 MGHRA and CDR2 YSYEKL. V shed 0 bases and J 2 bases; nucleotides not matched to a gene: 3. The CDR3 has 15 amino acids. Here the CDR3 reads CASSQDEGANYGYTF. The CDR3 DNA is TGCGCCAGCAGCCAAGATGAGGGGGCAAACTATGGCTACACCTTC.

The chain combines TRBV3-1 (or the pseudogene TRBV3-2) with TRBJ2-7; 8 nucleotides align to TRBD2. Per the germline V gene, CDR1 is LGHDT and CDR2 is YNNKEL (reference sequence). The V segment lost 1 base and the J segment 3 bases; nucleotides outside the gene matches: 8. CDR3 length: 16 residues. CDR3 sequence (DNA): TGTGCCAGCAGCCAAGGAGTTTGTACTAGCGGCTACGAGCAGTACGTC. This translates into CASSQGVCTSGYEQYV.

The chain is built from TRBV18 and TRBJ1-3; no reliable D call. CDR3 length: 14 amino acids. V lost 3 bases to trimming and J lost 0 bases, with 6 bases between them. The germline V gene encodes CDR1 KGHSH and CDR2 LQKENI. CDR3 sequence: CASSPQDSGNTIYF. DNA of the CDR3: TGTGCCAGCTCACCCCAGGACTCTGGAAACACCATATATTTT.

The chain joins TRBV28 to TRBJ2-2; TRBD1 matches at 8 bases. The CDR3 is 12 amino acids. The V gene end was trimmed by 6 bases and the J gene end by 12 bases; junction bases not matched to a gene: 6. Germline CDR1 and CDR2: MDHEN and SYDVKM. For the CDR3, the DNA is TGTGCCAGCAGGGAACAGGGGGAACAGCTGTTTTTT. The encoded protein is CASREQGEQLFF.

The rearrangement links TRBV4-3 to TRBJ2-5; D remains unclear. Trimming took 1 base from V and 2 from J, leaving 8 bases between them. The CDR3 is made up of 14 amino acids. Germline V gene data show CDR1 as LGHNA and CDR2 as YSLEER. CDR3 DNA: TGCGCCAGCAGCCAAGTTTACGGGCAAGAGACCCAGTACTTC. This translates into CASSQVYGQETQYF.

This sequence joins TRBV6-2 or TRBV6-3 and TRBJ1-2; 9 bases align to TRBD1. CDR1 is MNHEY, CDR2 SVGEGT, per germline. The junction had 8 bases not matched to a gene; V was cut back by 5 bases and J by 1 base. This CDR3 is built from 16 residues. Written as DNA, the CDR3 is TGTGCCAGCAGTACCGGGACAGGGTTCTATAACTATGGCTACACCTTC. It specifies CASSTGTGFYNYGYTF.

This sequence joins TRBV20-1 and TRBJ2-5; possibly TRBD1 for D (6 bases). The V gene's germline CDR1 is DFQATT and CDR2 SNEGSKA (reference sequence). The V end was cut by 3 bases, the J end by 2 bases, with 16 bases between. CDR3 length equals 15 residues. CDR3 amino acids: CSASHRVGRQETQYF. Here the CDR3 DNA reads TGCAGTGCTAGTCACAGGGTGGGACGGCAAGAGACCCAGTACTTC.

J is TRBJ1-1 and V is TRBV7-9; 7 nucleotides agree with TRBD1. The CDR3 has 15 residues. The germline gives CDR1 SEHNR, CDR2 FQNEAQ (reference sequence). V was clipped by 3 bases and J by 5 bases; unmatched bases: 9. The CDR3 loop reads CASSFKGGALTEAFF. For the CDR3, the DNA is TGTGCCAGCAGCTTTAAAGGGGGCGCTTTAACTGAAGCTTTCTTT.

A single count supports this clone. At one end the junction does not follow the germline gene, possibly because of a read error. The CDR3 coding sequence is TGTGCCAGCAGGTTGGGCGGTCAGCCCCAGCATTTT. Translation gives CASRLGGQPQHF. The gene calls are TRBV5-8 and TRBJ1-5; unclear D gene. This CDR3 comprises 12 residues. Germline V gene sequence: CDR1 SGHTS, CDR2 YDEGEE.

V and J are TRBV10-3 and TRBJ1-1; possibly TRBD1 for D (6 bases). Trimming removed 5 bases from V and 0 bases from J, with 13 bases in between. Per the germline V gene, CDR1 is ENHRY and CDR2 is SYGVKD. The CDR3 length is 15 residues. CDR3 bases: TGTGCCATCAGTACTGGACAGCACATGAACACTGAAGCTTTCTTT. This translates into CAISTGQHMNTEAFF.

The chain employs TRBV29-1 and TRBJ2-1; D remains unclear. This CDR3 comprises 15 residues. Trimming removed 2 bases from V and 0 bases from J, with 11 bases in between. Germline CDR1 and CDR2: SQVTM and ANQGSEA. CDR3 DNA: TGCAGCGTTGAATTGCTGGCTAGCTCCTACAATGAGCAGTTCTTC. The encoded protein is CSVELLASSYNEQFF.

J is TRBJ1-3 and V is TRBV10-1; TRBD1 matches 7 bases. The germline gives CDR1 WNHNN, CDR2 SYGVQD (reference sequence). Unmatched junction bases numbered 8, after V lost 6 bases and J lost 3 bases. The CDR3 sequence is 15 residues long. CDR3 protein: CASSPGTAYGNTIYF. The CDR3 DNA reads TGCGCCAGCAGCCCCGGGACAGCTTATGGAAACACCATATATTTT.

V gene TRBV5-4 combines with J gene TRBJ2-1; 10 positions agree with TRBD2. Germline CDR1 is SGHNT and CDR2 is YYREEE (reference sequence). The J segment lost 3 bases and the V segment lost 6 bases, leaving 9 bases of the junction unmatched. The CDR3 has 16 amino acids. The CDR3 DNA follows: TGTGCCAGCAACGACCAAAGCGGGAGGGACTACAATGAGCAGTTCTTC. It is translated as CASNDQSGRDYNEQFF.